The clone carrying this T cell receptor beta chain was observed a few times. CD3+CD4+ and CD3+CD8+ cells were FACS-sorted from thawed unstimulated PBMCs. Using immunoSEQ multiplex PCR, the repertoire was profiled, and TCRdb retains in-frame clones only, with some absent. This table holds tens of thousands of clones, about two thirds found once. The record originates from a study of T cell clones after liver transplantation. Study-level information: Liver transplant recipients had immunosuppression withdrawal attempted within 2 years. As an antigen-independent comparator, third-party-reactive TCRbeta sequences came from pre-transplant mixed lymphocyte reactions. At least one year of complete immunosuppression withdrawal without enzymes over twice normal defined tolerance.

V lost 4 bases and J lost 5; bases outside the gene matches: 6. The CDR3 runs to 14 residues. Per the germline V gene, CDR1 is SGHRS and CDR2 is YFSETQ. The source material was CD4+ T cells from blood, sampled before liver transplant. This chain uses TRBV5-1 with TRBJ1-1; 9 nucleotides align to TRBD1. The sequence was obtained from a human donor who received a liver transplant. CDR3 region: CASSRDRVETEAFF. The CDR3 DNA reads as TGCGCCAGCAGCCGGGACAGGGTCGAGACTGAAGCTTTCTTT.